These T cell receptor beta chains were read from a single sample in a study of T cells in severe cutaneous drug reactions. TCRdb re-called the multiplex PCR reads; every CDR3 protein appears as one record, without DNA. With about 21,000 distinct CDR3 sequences in the sample, the ten largest clones hold approximately 7%. Sequenced sample: PBMCs. The receptors stem from a human donor with toxic epidermal necrolysis, a severe cutaneous drug reaction. The CDR3 runs from the conserved cysteine through the conserved F or W. Clone size is stated in some rows and not others, as once, few, many or a class when expanded.

J | V | size | CDR3
TRBJ2-7 | TRBV20-1 | NA | CSATINRYYEQYF
TRBJ2-7 | TRBV29-1 | NA | CSVDAGTGLGYEQYF
TRBJ2-1 | TRBV5-5 | NA | CASSLVVAGAGEQFF
TRBJ1-2 | TRBV2 | medium-sized | CASGSVNYGYTF
TRBJ2-3 | TRBV7-6 | NA | CASSFSGTDTQYF
TRBJ1-5 | TRBV6-5 | NA | CASSRDSRQPQHF
TRBJ1-2 | TRBV5-1 | NA | CASSLGQIYGYTF
TRBJ2-7 | TRBV2 | NA | CASRGTIVSYEQYF
TRBJ2-2 | TRBV12-3/TRBV12-4 | NA | CASILGSGGELFF
TRBJ2-7 | TRBV19 | NA | CASSIRDDEQYF
TRBJ2-1 | TRBV20-1 | NA | CSASDPPAANEQFF
TRBJ1-2 | TRBV12-3/TRBV12-4 | NA | CASSLYRGPNYGYTF
TRBJ2-1 | TRBV19 | NA | CASSIASGVPYNEQFF
TRBJ2-5 | TRBV4-1 | NA | CASSQDSETQYF
TRBJ2-4 | TRBV5-1 | NA | CASSPGGGISGNIQYF
TRBJ1-5 | TRBV20-1 | NA | CSASPPRGQSNQPQHF
TRBJ1-5 | TRBV7-2 | medium-sized | CASGPETTSNQPQHF
TRBJ2-2 | TRBV13 | NA | CASSRRTSGSWNTGELFF